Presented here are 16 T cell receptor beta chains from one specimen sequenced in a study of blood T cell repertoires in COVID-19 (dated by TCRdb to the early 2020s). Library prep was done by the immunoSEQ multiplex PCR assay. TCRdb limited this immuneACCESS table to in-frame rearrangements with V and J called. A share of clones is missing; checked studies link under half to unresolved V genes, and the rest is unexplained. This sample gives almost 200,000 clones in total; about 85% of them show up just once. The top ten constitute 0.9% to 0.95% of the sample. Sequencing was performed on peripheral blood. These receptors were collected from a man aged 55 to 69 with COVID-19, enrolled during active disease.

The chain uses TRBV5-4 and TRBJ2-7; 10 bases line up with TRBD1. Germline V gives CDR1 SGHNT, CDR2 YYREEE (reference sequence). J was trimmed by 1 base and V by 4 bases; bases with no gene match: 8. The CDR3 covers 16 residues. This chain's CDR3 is CASSSRGTGVSYEQYF. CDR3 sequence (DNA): TGTGCCAGCAGCAGCCGCGGGACAGGGGTTTCCTACGAGCAGTACTTC.

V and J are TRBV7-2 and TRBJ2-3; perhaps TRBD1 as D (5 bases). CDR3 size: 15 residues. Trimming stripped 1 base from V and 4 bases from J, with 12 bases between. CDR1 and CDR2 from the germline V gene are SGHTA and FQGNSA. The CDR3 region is CASSLGGFRPDTQYF. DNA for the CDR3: TGTGCCAGCAGCTTAGGGGGCTTCAGGCCAGATACGCAGTATTTT. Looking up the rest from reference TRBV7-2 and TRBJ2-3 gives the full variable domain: GAGVSQSPSNKVTEKGKDVELRCDPISGHTALYWYRQSLGQGLEFLIYFQGNSAPDKSGLPSDRFSAERTGGSVSTLTIQRTQQEDSAVYLCASSLGGFRPDTQYFGPGTRLTVL.

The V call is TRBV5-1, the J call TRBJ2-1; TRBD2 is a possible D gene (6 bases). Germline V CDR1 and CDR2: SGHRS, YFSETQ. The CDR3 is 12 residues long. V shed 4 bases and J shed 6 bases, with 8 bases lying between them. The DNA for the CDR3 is TGCGCCAGCAGCGCGGGGTCCAATGAGCAGTTCTTC. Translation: CASSAGSNEQFF.

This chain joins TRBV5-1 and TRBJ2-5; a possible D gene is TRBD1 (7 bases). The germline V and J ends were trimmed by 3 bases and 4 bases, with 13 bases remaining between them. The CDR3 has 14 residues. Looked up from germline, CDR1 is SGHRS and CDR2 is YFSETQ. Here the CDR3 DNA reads TGCGCCAGCAGCTCCTCAGGGGGGTCAGAGACCCAGTACTTC. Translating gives CASSSSGGSETQYF.

CDR3 nucleotides: TGCGCCAGCAGCCCAGGGGGAGAGACCCAGTACTTC. It codes for CASSPGGETQYF. The chain has TRBV5-1 and TRBJ2-5; 7 bases align to TRBD1. With 4 bases clipped from V and 4 bases from J, the junction kept 1 base outside the gene matches. Per germline, CDR1 SGHRS and CDR2 YFSETQ. CDR3 size: 12 residues.

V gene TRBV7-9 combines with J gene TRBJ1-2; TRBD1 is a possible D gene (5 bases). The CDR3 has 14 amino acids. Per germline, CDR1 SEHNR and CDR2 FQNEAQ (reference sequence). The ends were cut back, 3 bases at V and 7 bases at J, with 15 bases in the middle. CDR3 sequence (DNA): TGTGCCAGCAGCTTCCTGGAGGGAGGGGTTGGCTACACCTTC. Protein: CASSFLEGGVGYTF.

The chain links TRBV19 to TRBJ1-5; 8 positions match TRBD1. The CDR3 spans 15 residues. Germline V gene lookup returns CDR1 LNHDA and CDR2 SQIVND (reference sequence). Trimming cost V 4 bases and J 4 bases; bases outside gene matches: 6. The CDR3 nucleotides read TGTGCCAGTAGTAGCGGACAGGGAGGTAATCAGCCCCAGCATTTT. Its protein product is CASSSGQGGNQPQHF. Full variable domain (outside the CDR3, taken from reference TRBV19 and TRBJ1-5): DGGITQSPKYLFRKEGQNVTLSCEQNLNHDAMYWYRQDPGQGLRLIYYSQIVNDFQKGDIAEGYSVSREKKESFPLTVTSAQKNPTAFYLCASSSGQGGNQPQHFGDGTRLSIL.

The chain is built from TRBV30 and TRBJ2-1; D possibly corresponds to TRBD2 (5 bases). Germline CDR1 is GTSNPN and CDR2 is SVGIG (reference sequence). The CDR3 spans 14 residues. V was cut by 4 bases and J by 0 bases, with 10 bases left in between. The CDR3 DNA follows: TGTGCCTGGACGGTAGCGAGCTCCTACAATGAGCAGTTCTTC. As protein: CAWTVASSYNEQFF. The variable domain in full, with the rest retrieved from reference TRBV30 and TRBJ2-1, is SQTIHQWPATLVQPVGSPLSLECTVEGTSNPNLYWYRQAAGRGLQLLFYSVGIGQISSEVPQNLSASRPQDRQFILSSKKLLLSDSGFYLCAWTVASSYNEQFFGPGTRLTVL.

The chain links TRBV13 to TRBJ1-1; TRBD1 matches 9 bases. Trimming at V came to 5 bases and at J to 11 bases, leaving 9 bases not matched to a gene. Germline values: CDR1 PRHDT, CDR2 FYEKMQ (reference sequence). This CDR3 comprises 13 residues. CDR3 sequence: CASSGRDRVGAFF. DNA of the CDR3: TGTGCCAGCAGCGGGCGGGACAGGGTTGGGGCTTTCTTT.

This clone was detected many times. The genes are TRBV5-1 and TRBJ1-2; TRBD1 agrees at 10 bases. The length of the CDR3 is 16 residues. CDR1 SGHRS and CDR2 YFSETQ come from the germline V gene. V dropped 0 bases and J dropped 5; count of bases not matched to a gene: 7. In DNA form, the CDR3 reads TGCGCCAGCAGCTTGGACCAAGGACAGGGGGTATATGGCTACACCTTC. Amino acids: CASSLDQGQGVYGYTF.

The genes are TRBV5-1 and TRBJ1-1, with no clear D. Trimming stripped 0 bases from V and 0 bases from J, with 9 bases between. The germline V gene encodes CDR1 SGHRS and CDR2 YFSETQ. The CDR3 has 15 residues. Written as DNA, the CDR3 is TGCGCCAGCAGCTTGGAGTGGGCCGTGAACACTGAAGCTTTCTTT. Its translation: CASSLEWAVNTEAFF.

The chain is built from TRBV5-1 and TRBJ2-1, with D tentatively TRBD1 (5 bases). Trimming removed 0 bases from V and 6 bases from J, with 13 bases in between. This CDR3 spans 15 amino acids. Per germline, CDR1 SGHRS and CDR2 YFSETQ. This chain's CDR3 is CASSLEGPGLNEQFF. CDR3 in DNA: TGCGCCAGCAGCTTGGAGGGGCCAGGGCTCAATGAGCAGTTCTTC.

The CDR3 DNA sequence: TGTGCCAGCTCAGCGGGTGAGGGGGTGATCAACGAGCAGTACTTC. Residues: CASSAGEGVINEQYF. The chain carries TRBV18 and TRBJ2-7; a possible D gene is TRBD1 (6 bases). CDR1 KGHSH and CDR2 LQKENI come from the germline V gene. Trimming cost V 5 bases and J 5 bases, with 19 bases left between them. The CDR3 sequence is 15 residues long.

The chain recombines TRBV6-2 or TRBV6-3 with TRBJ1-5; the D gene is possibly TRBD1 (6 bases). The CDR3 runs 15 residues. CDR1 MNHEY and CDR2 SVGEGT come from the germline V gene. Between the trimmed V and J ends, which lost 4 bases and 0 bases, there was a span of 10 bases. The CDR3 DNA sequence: TGTGCCAGCAGTTGGGCAGGGGATAGCAATCAGCCCCAGCATTTT. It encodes CASSWAGDSNQPQHF.

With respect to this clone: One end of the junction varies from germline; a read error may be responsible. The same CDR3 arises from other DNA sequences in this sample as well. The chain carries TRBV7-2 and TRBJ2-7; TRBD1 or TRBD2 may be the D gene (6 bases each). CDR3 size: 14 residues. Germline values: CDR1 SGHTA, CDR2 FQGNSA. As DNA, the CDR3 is TGTGCTAGCAGCTTAGCGGCCAGGGGCAACGAGCAGTACTTC. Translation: CASSLAARGNEQYF.

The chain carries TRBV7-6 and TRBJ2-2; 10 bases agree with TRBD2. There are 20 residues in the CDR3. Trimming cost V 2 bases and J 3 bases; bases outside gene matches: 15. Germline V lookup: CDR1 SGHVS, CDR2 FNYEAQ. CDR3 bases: TGTGCCAGCAGCTTACCACATCCGGCTAGCGGGAGAAGGGACACCGGGGAGCTGTTTTTT. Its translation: CASSLPHPASGRRDTGELFF.